This passage covers 3 T cell receptor beta chains from one sample sequenced in a study of spatial heterogeneity in lung cancer. Stated time point: sample taken at primary tumor resection. Material for sequencing was whole RNA from tumor, nontumor lung or frozen PBMC, left unsorted. TCRdb processed the 5' RACE reads anew with MiXCR; each CDR3 protein has one entry. The sample includes 45,000 or so distinct CDR3 sequences, approximately 12% of them seen just once. The sequenced sample was PBMCs, obtained at surgery. These receptors were obtained from a female donor with early-stage non-small cell lung cancer.

This chain joins TRBV15 and TRBJ2-2; no reliable D call. V lost 1 base, J lost 5 bases, and 8 bases lay in between. This CDR3 is 14 amino acids long. CDR1 is LNHNV, CDR2 YYDKDF, per germline (reference sequence). The CDR3 loop reads CATSRAPLTGELFF. Here the CDR3 DNA reads TGTGCCACCAGCAGAGCGCCGTTGACCGGGGAGCTGTTTTTT.

There are many counts of this clonotype. The V gene is TRBV2, the J gene TRBJ2-3; 11 positions match TRBD2. The J segment lost 3 bases and the V segment lost 5 bases, leaving 4 bases of the junction unmatched. The germline V gene has CDR1 SNHLY and CDR2 FYNNEI. The CDR3 spans 15 residues. The CDR3 reads CASSIGTSGTDTQYF. As DNA, the CDR3 is TGTGCCAGCAGTATCGGGACTAGCGGAACAGATACGCAGTATTTT.

This clonotype was picked up a small number of times. This chain joins TRBV28 and TRBJ2-1, with TRBD1 matching 9 bases. Germline-derived CDR1 and CDR2 are MDHEN and SYDVKM. This CDR3 region has 13 residues. After removal of 6 bases from V and 6 bases from J, the junction contained 3 bases not matched to a gene. CDR3 region: CASRGTGRNEQFF. The CDR3 DNA sequence: TGTGCCAGCAGGGGGACAGGGCGCAATGAGCAGTTCTTC.